This T cell receptor (beta chain) was captured by sequencing in a study of CD8 T cells in ankylosing spondylitis. This clonotype has at least ten counts. Its antigen is not identified. MiXCR was run by TCRdb on the 5' RACE reads, yielding one entry per CDR3 protein. The sample lists 250,000 to 400,000 distinct CDR3 sequences, approximately 10% occurring once. This CDR3 region has 14 residues. CDR1 KGHSH and CDR2 LQKENI come from the germline V gene. V was pared by 8 bases and J by 8 bases, with 9 bases of the junction left unmatched. Study conclusions and caveats: Among TCR beta sequences, a motif of about 8 highly homologous variants appeared characteristic of ankylosing spondylitis blood. A subset of motif variants has previously been described in the synovial fluid and blood of reactive arthritis.

This chain links TRBV18 with TRBJ1-4; 9 bases match TRBD1. The sample comprised blood, either unsorted or a sorted T cell fraction (not recorded which). This sequence was found in a female donor with ankylosing spondylitis or in good health (not recorded which). The CDR3 DNA follows: TGTGCCAGCCGGTTACAGGGGGCTCGGGAAAAACTGTTTTTT. Translating gives CASRLQGAREKLFF. Together with reference TRBV18 and TRBJ1-4, the CDR3 gives the full variable domain: NAGVMQNPRHLVRRRGQEARLRCSPMKGHSHVYWYRQLPEEGLKFMVYLQKENIIDESGMPKERFSAEFPKEGPSILRIQQVVRGDSAAYFCASRLQGAREKLFFGSGTQLSVL.